This T cell receptor beta chain was documented in a study of blood T cell repertoires in COVID-19. Study overall: Resolution of symptoms, clearance, or two negative PCRs was present in recovered Cohort 3 donors.

The cohort comprised adults aged roughly 18 to 95 years residing in about two dozen US areas. V shed 3 bases and J 14 bases; nucleotides not matched to a gene: 14. The germline CDR1 and CDR2 sequences are MDHEN and SYDVKM. The CDR3 totals 16 residues. Sequencing was performed with immunoSEQ multiplex PCR; in TCRdb, only in-frame clones are kept and a portion is missing. The sample has a few hundred thousand clones, over 75% seen once. The material sequenced was PBMCs or T cells enriched from blood (not recorded which). This receptor was taken from a man younger than 40 in a cohort exposed to, infected with or recovered from COVID-19 (not recorded which). The J gene is TRBJ2-1, the V gene TRBV28; 12 bases fit TRBD2. This CDR3 reads CASSLHVGLAGEREFF. The CDR3 DNA sequence: TGTGCCAGCAGTTTGCACGTGGGACTAGCGGGCGAGAGGGAGTTCTTC.